This T cell receptor beta chain was captured in a study of shared clonotypes between healthy human individuals (dated by TCRdb to 2018 to 2020). At the level of the whole study: The cohort comprised a couple of women and a few men aged 18 to 49 years. Each donor's leukapheresis produced roughly between about 0.85 and 10 billion PBMCs. Libraries were prepared and TCR repertoires were sequenced by different laboratories using diverse techniques, in order to increase sequencing depth and limit assay-specific biases. To estimate repertoire size and how much clonotype sharing occurs between individuals, the study deeply sequenced the blood TCR repertoires of roughly 5 healthy adults. For each donor, three plates each were used for CD4 naive and CD4 memory, two plates were used for CD8 naive, and one plate was used for CD8 memory. Results and caveats for the whole study, not just this receptor: Even with the large sequencing depth, rarefaction of the sorted-subset datasets indicated that sequencing was incomplete. Estimated clonotype richness was generally larger for naive than for memory subsets. The small number of donors limited the genetic and exposure-history diversity represented. Only blood was sampled, and tissue TCR repertoires likely differ from those in blood. When several donors were compared, the shared fraction of clonotypes was about 5% for naive CD4, 3.5% to 4% for naive CD8, more than 2% for memory CD4, and 0.4% for memory CD8. Clonotypes shared by all four sorted-subset donors showed higher generation probabilities than non-shared clonotypes. Based on pairwise subsampling, the degree of clonotype sharing among donors was expected to be affected by sequencing depth.

TCR CDR3 regions were amplified from genomic DNA by multiplex PCR using the deep immunoSEQ assay. Extracted genomic DNA from each cell subset was distributed evenly across all wells of several immunoSEQ 96-well plates, and each plate was treated as a replicate. For sorted subsets, around 200 ng genomic DNA, equal to about 30,000 T cell genomes, was loaded into each replicate PCR. Purified libraries were measured with a Qubit 3.0 fluorometer, size-checked on a Bioanalyzer 2100, and measured again with the KAPA Library Quantification kit. A separate single-read 150-cycle Illumina NextSeq 550 flow cell was used to sequence each immunoSEQ 96-well plate. In the authors' own workflow: The immunoSEQ output contained only junctional sequences without quality scores, so filtering could not match that applied to full-length reads. Sequences were annotated with PyIR, a Python wrapper for IgBLAST v1.9, and V/J genes and CDR3 were assigned using IMGT germline references. Reads with weak V/J assignments (E-value above 1e-6), missing CDR3, stop codons, out-of-frame junctions, or ambiguous translated residues were removed. A V3J clonotype was defined by an identical inferred V gene, J gene, and CDR3 amino acid sequence. Percentage overlap between repertoires was calculated by dividing the number of shared unique clonotypes by the size of the smaller repertoire. Richness of each repertoire was evaluated using RTK rarefaction, the Chao1 estimator, and Recon v2.1 estimates of unobserved clonotypes. Generation probabilities for all TCRbeta clonotypes obtained by the gDNA method from a handful of donors were computed using OLGA. This immuneACCESS table, as held by TCRdb, lists in-frame sequences with V and J called but not all clones. Of the missing ones, under half trace to an unresolved V gene in checked studies; the others have no known cause. V, J and clone size were drawn from that table, and D and trimming were deduced from the DNA. The sample table holds fewer than 850,000 clones, of which 60% to 80% were seen once. The top ten clones comprise roughly 1.8% of the sample.

Note on this clone: The target of this receptor is not known. No clone much larger than this one lies a single base away; base qualities are absent.

Germline trimming amounts to 6 bases on V and 4 bases on J, with 6 as the count of junction bases outside the gene matches. The CDR3 contains 14 residues, cysteine and phenylalanine counted. The entry retains the CDR3 DNA only, 42 bases that are in frame from base 1. CDR1 and CDR2 are drawn from the germline V gene: MNHEY, SVGAGI. The donors were healthy, HIV-negative adults who had no recently reported acute infections or vaccinations. Only Caucasian adults living in Nashville, Tennessee, USA were represented among the donors. CD4+ T cells were enriched by magnetic negative selection; naive cells were then positively selected on CD45RA, and the negative fraction formed the memory subset. Blood was obtained by leukapheresis, after which PBMCs were separated by Ficoll-Histopaque density gradient centrifugation and cryopreserved in liquid nitrogen vapor phase. Analytical flow cytometry was used to check the purity and quantity of each magnetically sorted T cell population. Genomic DNA was isolated from each sorted fraction and quantified by UV absorbance on a Nanodrop 2000c.

The sample taken for sequencing was memory CD4+ T cells sorted from blood. Read against the paper, the sample's cell subset or site label means: CD45RA-negative fraction. This TCR derives from a young woman in good health. The chain couples TRBV6-5 to TRBJ2-7, with 10 bases matching TRBD1. The CDR3 reads CASSLDRGPYEQYF. The DNA reads as follows: TGTGCCAGCAGCCTCGACAGGGGGCCGTACGAGCAGTACTTC.